Sequencing of this T cell receptor beta chain was carried out in a study of identical twins. CDR1 is MNHEY and CDR2 is SMNVEV in the germline V gene (reference sequence). CDR3 length: 14 amino acids. Trimming left V 4 bases short and J 7 bases short, with 14 bases between. Each CDR3 protein is one row after TCRdb ran MiXCR on the 5' RACE reads. The sample lists around 960,000 distinct CDR3 sequences, 9% to 15% occurring once. The sample was also reused in another study, on yellow fever vaccine responses in identical twins.

The sample comprised PBMCs. The chain uses TRBV27 and TRBJ2-1, with D unresolved. This sequence originates from a woman aged 18-29 years in good health. This chain's CDR3 is CASSSPLIGNEQFF. The CDR3, as DNA: TGTGCCAGCAGTTCGCCCCTCATTGGAAATGAGCAGTTCTTC.